The 8 T cell receptor beta chains presented below share a single source sample, sequenced in a study of cytomegalovirus exposure and HLA in healthy donors. 13 Jbeta primers and 60 Vbeta primers were used for the PCR. Assay used: immunoSEQ multiplex PCR; TCRdb lists only in-frame clones, some missing. The sample totals about 87,000 clones; its top ten clones hold 15%. Sequencing input: PBMCs. All receptors come from a man aged 45-65 years in good health and CMV-seropositive.

With regard to this clone: The junction does not match germline at one end; this may be a read error. The genes are TRBV7-2 and TRBJ2-1; 11 bases line up with TRBD2. The CDR3 loop spans 15 amino acids. The germline gives CDR1 SGHTA, CDR2 FQGNSA. As DNA, the CDR3 is TGTGCCAGCAGATTAGCGGGAGGGCCCTACAATGAGCAGTTCTTC. Protein sequence: CASRLAGGPYNEQFF.

CDR3 bases: TGCAGTGCTTGGGACAGTTCCGACTACACCTTC. It translates to CSAWDSSDYTF. This sequence joins TRBV20-1 and TRBJ1-2, with 7 bases identical to TRBD1. The CDR3 spans 11 residues. CDR1 and CDR2 from the germline V gene are DFQATT and SNEGSKA (reference sequence). V lost 5 bases, J lost 10 bases, and 7 bases stayed unmatched.

V is TRBV18 and J is TRBJ1-1; D is ambiguous. This CDR3 spans 14 amino acids. Germline V gene sequence: CDR1 KGHSH, CDR2 LQKENI. Trimming left V 1 base short and J 1 base short, with 7 bases between. The chain's CDR3 is CASSPQSGNTEAFF. The CDR3 DNA reads as TGTGCCAGCTCACCACAGAGCGGGAACACTGAAGCTTTCTTT. Supplemented by reference TRBV18 and TRBJ1-1, the full variable domain reads NAGVMQNPRHLVRRRGQEARLRCSPMKGHSHVYWYRQLPEEGLKFMVYLQKENIIDESGMPKERFSAEFPKEGPSILRIQQVVRGDSAAYFCASSPQSGNTEAFFGQGTRLTVV.

V gene TRBV29-1 combines with J gene TRBJ1-1, with unresolved D. Germline CDR1 reads SQVTM; CDR2 reads ANQGSEA. This CDR3 has 12 residues. Deletions cut 6 bases from V and 0 bases from J, with 8 bases between. In nucleotides, the CDR3 is TGCAGCGTGGCTCAAATGAACACTGAAGCTTTCTTT. Translating it yields CSVAQMNTEAFF.

The V and J genes are TRBV11-3 and TRBJ2-7; 9 bases are a match to TRBD1. Germline V gives CDR1 SGHNT, CDR2 YENEEA. CDR3 length: 15 residues. The junction had 8 bases not matched to a gene; V was cut back by 4 bases and J by 4 bases. The DNA for the CDR3 is TGTGCCAGCAGCTACCCCTGGACAGGGGAGTACGAGCAGTACTTC. This gives the protein CASSYPWTGEYEQYF.

V usage is TRBV18 and J usage is TRBJ2-2; D not resolved. Germline CDR1 and CDR2: KGHSH and LQKENI. Deletions cut 5 bases from V and 2 bases from J, with 18 bases between. There are 17 residues in the CDR3. The CDR3 DNA follows: TGTGCCAGCTCATCCCTCCGACTGACGGTTAACACCGGGGAGCTGTTTTTT. Its translation is CASSSLRLTVNTGELFF. The variable domain in full, with the rest retrieved from reference TRBV18 and TRBJ2-2, is NAGVMQNPRHLVRRRGQEARLRCSPMKGHSHVYWYRQLPEEGLKFMVYLQKENIIDESGMPKERFSAEFPKEGPSILRIQQVVRGDSAAYFCASSSLRLTVNTGELFFGEGSRLTVL.

The gene calls are TRBV9 and TRBJ2-1; TRBD2 agrees at 7 bases. There are 13 residues in the CDR3. V lost 1 base to trimming and J lost 9 bases; unmatched junction nucleotides: 4. Germline CDR1 is SGDLS and CDR2 is YYNGEE. The CDR3 spells CASSVSSGGEQFF. CDR3 nucleotides: TGTGCCAGCAGCGTATCCTCGGGAGGTGAGCAGTTCTTC.

The rearrangement links TRBV11-2 to TRBJ1-2; D unresolved. The V and J ends lost 5 bases and 9 bases respectively, with 16 bases between them. Germline CDR1 reads SGHAT; CDR2 reads FQNNGV. The CDR3 length is 13 residues. The chain's CDR3 is CASSRGAIRSYTF. CDR3 bases: TGTGCCAGCAGCCGGGGAGCCATAAGGAGCTACACCTTC.